This TCR beta chain was recorded in a study of memory CD4+ T cells and cytomegalovirus serostatus. Whole-study context: Donors were healthy Belgian adults, several CMV seropositive and 20 to 25 seronegative. Whole-study findings and limits: The CMV-associated TCR signature appears largely within the CD4+ memory repertoire.

This clone is categorized as medium-sized. Its antigen is not known. CDR1 GTSNPN and CDR2 SVGIG come from the germline V gene (reference sequence). This CDR3 comprises 12 residues. Trimming cost V 2 bases and J 9 bases; bases outside gene matches: 6. The sort gate was single viable CD3+CD4+CD8-CD45RO+ cells for memory CD4+ T cells. Method: immunoSEQ multiplex PCR; TCRdb's copy keeps in-frame clones and lacks some. The sample shows under 35,000 clones, around 76% of them seen only once. The TCR sequence derives from an adult in good health and CMV-seronegative. The sequenced sample was memory CD4+ T cells from blood. This chain uses TRBV30 with TRBJ1-1, with 7 bases that match TRBD1. CDR3 coding DNA: TGTGCCTGGAGTCCCCGGGACAGACAAGCTTTCTTT. The encoded protein is CAWSPRDRQAFF.